Shown below are 25 T cell receptor beta chains from a single sample sequenced in a study of CD8 T cells in ankylosing spondylitis. TCRdb reanalysed the 5' RACE reads using MiXCR and keeps one entry per CDR3 protein. Here the sample spans around 250,000 distinct CDR3 sequences, around 10% being singletons. The source material was blood, either unsorted or a sorted T cell fraction (not recorded which). Source of these receptors: a male donor with ankylosing spondylitis or in good health (not recorded which).

This clonotype was counted ten times or more. The chain has TRBV5-1 and TRBJ2-3; the match to TRBD2 covers 9 bases. The CDR3 is made up of 15 amino acids. V shed 0 bases, J shed 3 bases, and the junction held 2 bases outside the gene matches. Germline lookup yields CDR1 SGHRS and CDR2 YFSETQ. The CDR3 coding sequence is TGCGCCAGCAGCTTGGAGACTAGCGGAACAGATACGCAGTATTTT. Protein sequence: CASSLETSGTDTQYF.

The chain uses TRBV25-1 and TRBJ2-1, with a possible D match to TRBD1 (6 bases). CDR3 length equals 9 residues. Germline CDR1 reads MGHDK; CDR2 reads SYGVNS. V was shortened by 11 bases and J by 8 bases, with 7 bases between the two germline ends. For the CDR3, the DNA is TGTGCCTCAGGGGATGAGCAGTTCTTC. Translation: CASGDEQFF.

This rearrangement joins TRBV10-1 to TRBJ2-2, with a tentative D call TRBD2 (5 bases). The germline gives CDR1 WNHNN, CDR2 SYGVQD (reference sequence). This CDR3 has 13 amino acids. The V gene lost 5 bases and the J gene lost 7 bases, with 11 bases spanning the gap. CDR3 loop: CASSRTWDGELFF. The CDR3 nucleotides read TGCGCCAGCAGTCGGACTTGGGACGGGGAGCTGTTTTTT.

This clonotype was counted many times. The V call is TRBV20-1, the J call TRBJ2-3; D is possibly TRBD1 (5 bases). V shed 3 bases and J shed 6 bases, with 16 bases lying between them. Germline CDR1 and CDR2: DFQATT and SNEGSKA (reference sequence). The CDR3 is 14 residues long. CDR3 region: CSASPRVVGDTQYF. The CDR3 DNA is TGCAGTGCTAGCCCCAGGGTTGTTGGTGATACGCAGTATTTT.

This clonotype was detected many times. The chain uses TRBV30 and TRBJ2-1, with 11 nucleotides matching TRBD1. This CDR3 contains 13 residues. Germline V gives CDR1 GTSNPN, CDR2 SVGIG (reference sequence). J was trimmed by 13 bases and V by 3 bases; bases with no gene match: 8. As DNA, the CDR3 is TGTGCCTGGAGGGACAGGGGGCACGAGGGCCAGTTCTTC. This encodes CAWRDRGHEGQFF.

The table lists this clonotype with a few counts. For the CDR3, the DNA is TGTGCCAGCAGTTATGGTTTGGGGGTTTGGGGCAATGAGCAGTTCTTC. Its translation: CASSYGLGVWGNEQFF. The chain recombines TRBV12-3 or TRBV12-4 with TRBJ2-1, with D perhaps given as TRBD1 or TRBD2 (5 bases each). There are 16 residues in the CDR3. Trimming took 4 bases from V and 6 from J, leaving 19 bases between them.

There are many counts of this clonotype. One end of the junction does not line up with germline, which may come from a read error. The V call is TRBV10-2, the J call TRBJ1-1; D is ambiguous. CDR3 length: 13 residues. CDR1 and CDR2 from the germline V gene are WSHSY and SAAADI. CDR3 sequence reads: CASCEANLRFCPF. Here the CDR3 DNA reads TGCGCCAGCTGCGAGGCGAATCTACGGTTCTGCCCTTTT.

In this sample, this clonotype turned up many times. This sequence joins TRBV5-1 and TRBJ2-5; D is possibly TRBD2 (5 bases). V lost 0 bases and J 4 bases, leaving 13 bases between the germline ends. The CDR3 runs 15 residues. The V gene's germline CDR1 is SGHRS and CDR2 YFSETQ. In DNA, the CDR3 is TGCGCCAGCAGCTTGGGGACGAGGGCGTCAGAGACCCAGTACTTC. Translating gives CASSLGTRASETQYF.

This clonotype was seen many times. The rearrangement joins TRBV7-3 to TRBJ2-3, with 7 bases lining up with TRBD2. The length of the CDR3 is 15 residues. With V trimmed by 3 bases and J by 2 bases, 5 bases remained unmatched. Germline CDR1 SGHTA, CDR2 FQGTGA. CDR3 sequence (DNA): TGTGCCAGCAGCTTGTCGGGAGGCCCCACAGATACGCAGTATTTT. The encoded protein is CASSLSGGPTDTQYF. Complete variable domain (other parts from reference TRBV7-3 and TRBJ2-3): GAGVSQTPSNKVTEKGKYVELRCDPISGHTALYWYRQSLGQGPEFLIYFQGTGAADDSGLPNDRFFAVRPEGSVSTLKIQRTERGDSAVYLCASSLSGGPTDTQYFGPGTRLTVL.

This clonotype was observed many times. CDR3 region: CATESSGNTIYF. As DNA, the CDR3 is TGTGCCACCGAGAGCTCTGGAAACACCATATATTTT. The chain employs TRBV12-3 or TRBV12-4 and TRBJ1-3; D is unclear. CDR3 length: 12 residues. The V gene lost 10 bases and the J gene lost 0 bases, with 7 bases spanning the gap.

The genes are TRBV2 and TRBJ2-3; no firm D call. This CDR3 has 16 residues. The V end lost 9 bases, the J end lost 0 bases, and 19 bases lay between the germline ends. Per the germline V gene, CDR1 is SNHLY and CDR2 is FYNNEI. This chain's CDR3 is CASHRVTASSTDTQYF. The CDR3 DNA follows: TGTGCCAGTCACCGAGTGACCGCTTCTAGCACAGATACGCAGTATTTT.

This clonotype came up many times. The genes are TRBV12-3 or TRBV12-4 and TRBJ1-1, with unresolved D. Between the trimmed V and J ends, which lost 5 bases and 5 bases, there was a span of 9 bases. The CDR3 is 12 residues long. The CDR3 reads CASSKGWTEAFF. As DNA, the CDR3 is TGTGCCAGCAGTAAGGGTTGGACTGAAGCTTTCTTT.

This clonotype came up many times. The chain links TRBV12-3 or TRBV12-4 to TRBJ2-2, with 13 bases matching TRBD2. The length of the CDR3 is 16 residues. V was clipped by 5 bases and J by 5 bases; unmatched bases: 5. CDR3 sequence (DNA): TGTGCCAGCAGTGAGACTAGCGGGGGGATTACCGGGGAGCTGTTTTTT. Translated, it gives CASSETSGGITGELFF.

This chain links TRBV3-1 with TRBJ2-7; D is uncertain. CDR3 size: 16 residues. Trimming pared 1 base from V and 6 bases from J, leaving 19 bases between. Germline CDR1 is LGHDT and CDR2 is YNNKEL (reference sequence). In DNA form, the CDR3 reads TGTGCCAGCAGCCAAGGGCTTGGTACCCACGGCGGCGAGCAGTACTTC. Encoded protein: CASSQGLGTHGGEQYF.

With respect to this clonotype: A single base separates this from a much larger clone, so it may be a read error. The chain recombines TRBV28 with TRBJ2-7; 8 bases are shared with TRBD1. The J segment lost 3 bases and the V segment lost 5 bases, leaving 3 bases of the junction unmatched. The CDR3 runs 13 residues. The germline V gene encodes CDR1 MDHEN and CDR2 SYDVKM. The CDR3 DNA reads TGTGCCAGCAGTAGGACAGGGTGCTACGAGCAGTACTTC. Protein product: CASSRTGCYEQYF.

The rearrangement joins TRBV11-2 to TRBJ2-3; D possibly corresponds to TRBD1 (6 bases). CDR3 length: 17 amino acids. Germline CDR1 and CDR2: SGHAT and FQNNGV. Trimming stripped 5 bases from V and 6 bases from J, with 24 bases between. The chain's CDR3 is CASSGARGGGLEDTQYF. In DNA form, the CDR3 reads TGTGCCAGCAGCGGGGCAAGGGGTGGGGGCCTGGAGGATACGCAGTATTTT.

This clonotype was seen more than once but under ten times. The V and J genes are TRBV28 and TRBJ1-4; tentatively, D is TRBD1 (6 bases). The V gene lost 7 bases and the J gene lost 7 bases, with 19 bases spanning the gap. Germline values: CDR1 MDHEN, CDR2 SYDVKM. This CDR3 comprises 15 residues. CDR3 protein: CASNSNAGVLEKLFF. Written as DNA, the CDR3 is TGTGCCAGCAACTCAAATGCAGGGGTTCTTGAAAAACTGTTTTTT.

This clonotype has ten or more counts. The chain has TRBV7-2 and TRBJ2-3; D is undetermined. Germline V gives CDR1 SGHTA, CDR2 FQGNSA. The CDR3 is made up of 13 amino acids. V was trimmed by 6 bases and J by 6 bases, leaving 13 bases between them. DNA of the CDR3: TGTGCCAGCAGTTTTATCCCCTTCGATACGCAGTATTTT. It yields the protein CASSFIPFDTQYF. The full variable domain, with the rest looked up from reference TRBV7-2 and TRBJ2-3, is GAGVSQSPSNKVTEKGKDVELRCDPISGHTALYWYRQSLGQGLEFLIYFQGNSAPDKSGLPSDRFSAERTGGSVSTLTIQRTQQEDSAVYLCASSFIPFDTQYFGPGTRLTVL.

The sample holds a few counts of this clonotype. The rearrangement uses TRBV7-6 and TRBJ2-3, with 12 bases fitting TRBD2. This CDR3 spans 16 amino acids. V gave up 4 bases and J gave up 5 bases; unmatched junction bases: 7. Per germline, CDR1 SGHVS and CDR2 FNYEAQ. In DNA, the CDR3 is TGTGCCAGCAGCTCACTAGCGGGAGGCGTAGGAGATACGCAGTATTTT. Translating gives CASSSLAGGVGDTQYF.

The chain uses TRBV7-3 and TRBJ2-1; D is perhaps TRBD2 (6 bases). V lost 2 bases to trimming and J lost 3 bases, with 14 bases between them. The CDR3 contains 16 residues. Looked up from germline, CDR1 is SGHTA and CDR2 is FQGTGA. The CDR3 spells CASSLRGTLSYNEQFF. The CDR3, as DNA: TGTGCCAGCAGCTTACGGGGGACTCTCAGCTACAATGAGCAGTTCTTC.

This clonotype was detected a few times. One junction end does not reproduce the germline sequence, and a read error may be involved. This chain joins TRBV20-1 and TRBJ1-1; D remains ambiguous. Germline assignment: CDR1 DFQATT and CDR2 SNEGSKA (reference sequence). This CDR3 region has 17 residues. This chain's CDR3 is CCARDYRGNRMNTEAFF. The CDR3 nucleotides are TGCTGTGCTAGAGATTATCGAGGGAATCGGATGAACACTGAAGCTTTCTTT.

This clonotype was seen a handful of times. This sequence joins TRBV25-1 and TRBJ1-1; D remains unclear. CDR1 is MGHDK, CDR2 SYGVNS, per germline. The CDR3 is made up of 15 amino acids. V was trimmed by 2 bases and J by 0 bases, leaving 10 bases between them. The CDR3 sequence is CASSEPGSVNTEAFF. CDR3 DNA: TGTGCCAGCAGTGAACCGGGCTCTGTGAACACTGAAGCTTTCTTT.

The gene calls are TRBV10-2 and TRBJ2-2; 10 nucleotides agree with TRBD1. Germline values: CDR1 WSHSY, CDR2 SAAADI. J gave up 4 bases and V 0 bases, and 2 bases lay outside the gene matches. CDR3 size: 16 residues. The CDR3 DNA follows: TGCGCCAGCAGTGAGTCGAGGGACAGGGGCACCGGGGAGCTGTTTTTT. It encodes CASSESRDRGTGELFF.

This clonotype was seen repeatedly, ten times or more. J is TRBJ1-1 and V is TRBV4-2, with 7 nucleotides matching TRBD1. After removal of 4 bases from V and 4 bases from J, the junction contained 15 bases not matched to a gene. The CDR3 consists of 17 residues. Per the germline V gene, CDR1 is LGHNA and CDR2 is YNFKEQ. The CDR3 coding sequence is TGTGCCAGCAGCCCTAGCTCTTCTCCCGACAGGGTCACTGAAGCTTTCTTT. Protein sequence: CASSPSSSPDRVTEAFF.

The rearrangement uses TRBV5-1 and TRBJ2-3, with D tentatively TRBD2 (5 bases). This CDR3 contains 15 residues. CDR1 is SGHRS and CDR2 is YFSETQ in the germline V gene. V shed 4 bases and J shed 5 bases, with 17 bases lying between them. CDR3 bases: TGCGCCAGCAGCCCTTCTCAACCGGGGAGAGATACGCAGTATTTT. It translates to CASSPSQPGRDTQYF.